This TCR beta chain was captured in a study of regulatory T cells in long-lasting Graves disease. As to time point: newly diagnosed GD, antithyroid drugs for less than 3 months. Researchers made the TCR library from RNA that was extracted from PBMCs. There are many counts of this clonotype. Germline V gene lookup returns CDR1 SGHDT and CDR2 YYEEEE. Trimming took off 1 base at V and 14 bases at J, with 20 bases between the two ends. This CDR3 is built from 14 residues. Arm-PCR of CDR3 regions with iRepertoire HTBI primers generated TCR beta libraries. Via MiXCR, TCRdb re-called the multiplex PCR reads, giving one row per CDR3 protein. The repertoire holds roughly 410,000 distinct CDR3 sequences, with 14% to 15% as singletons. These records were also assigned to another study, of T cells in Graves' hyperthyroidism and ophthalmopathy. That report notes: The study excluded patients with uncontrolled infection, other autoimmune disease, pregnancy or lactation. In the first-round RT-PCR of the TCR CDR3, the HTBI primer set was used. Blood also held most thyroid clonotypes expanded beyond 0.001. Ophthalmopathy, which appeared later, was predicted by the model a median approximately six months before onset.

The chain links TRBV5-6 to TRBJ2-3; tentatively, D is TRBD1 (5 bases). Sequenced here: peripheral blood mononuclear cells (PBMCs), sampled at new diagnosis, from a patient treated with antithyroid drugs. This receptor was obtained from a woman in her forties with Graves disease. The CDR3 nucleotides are TGTGCCAGCAGCTTGACCCCGGAAGGGGCTCAATGGTATTTT. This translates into CASSLTPEGAQWYF.